One TCR beta chain is described in this entry. This clonotype was found a few times. Its antigen has not been determined. Within one base of it there is no much larger clone, and no base qualities were kept. This entry comes from a study of blood T cells in healthy people across ages (dated by TCRdb to the mid-2010s). With regard to the full study: In model experiments, roughly one uniquely barcoded TCR beta cDNA molecule per two T cells was captured by template switching. Age-related changes in TCR beta repertoire diversity were measured in the study by deep sequencing normalized with unique cDNA molecular identifiers. The donors were divided into four age groups: young (average approximately 17 years), middle-aged (about 41), aged (around 67) and long-lived (roughly 82). Donors of different ages were randomly distributed across sequencing lanes to avoid experimental bias. For two donors (one aged 18 to 30 and one aged 80 or older), the study analyzed two additional independent replicas of 1 million unique cDNA reads from the same blood draw.

To prepare the library, 5' RACE was applied. Sequenced on an Illumina HiSeq 2500. A second PCR of 7 to 11 cycles was run with a J-beta primer mix and a sample-barcoded 5' primer. A unique molecular identifier was introduced onto each TCR beta cDNA molecule by a template-switch 5' adaptor carrying 12 random nucleotides. Each sample yielded at least 2.5 million CDR3-containing paired-end reads. All of the RNA was converted into first-strand cDNA using the Mint cDNA synthesis kit, with a TRBC-specific oligonucleotide serving as the primer. All cDNA was treated with uracil-DNA glycosylase and then went through a first 18-cycle PCR with the universal primers M1SS and BC2_uni_R. Under the source paper's analysis protocol: Normalization of each sample was performed by random selection of 1 million high-quality reads, each carrying a distinct molecular identifier. Reads sharing molecular identifiers were discarded rather than binned into consensus sequences. MiTCR, run with a Q25 quality threshold and the strictest error-elimination algorithm, handled CDR3 identification, clonotype clustering and error correction. A nonparametric unseen species model with Euler transformation was used to estimate lower-bound total TCR beta diversity. TCRdb reprocessed the public reads (quality trimming at Q25 with fastp, clone calling with MiXCR) and kept in-frame beta chains. For every CDR3 protein sequence, its rows merge into one entry that carries the most common genes and DNA. The V and J calls come from TCRdb's annotation, not from the publication. This sample lists some 1,500,000 distinct CDR3 sequences; 42% were detected once. Clones ranked in the top ten supply under 5% of the sample.

The full study reports these points: Estimates of total diversity based on one million sequenced T cells were considered lower bounds and underestimates. A strong correlation was found between observed TCR beta diversity and the percentage of naive T cells measured by flow cytometry. Since profiling was done on bulk unsorted PBMCs, naive and antigen-experienced compartments could not be conclusively compared. As age increased, observed TCR beta diversity per million T cells dropped in a roughly linear way, and a significant reduction was already evident by age about 40. Because the CMV infection status of the donors was unknown, age-related changes in expanded clonotypes may potentially have been confounded. Compared with the aged group, more naive CD4+ T cells, fewer expanded clones and increased TCR diversity were shown by the long-lived group, suggesting age selection.

The donors were roughly 39 Caucasian individuals from Russia, aged roughly 6 to 90 years, who were systemically healthy. Each donor gave 9.5 to 10 milliliters of peripheral blood, drawn into EDTA-treated Vacutainer tubes. Ficoll-Paque density-gradient centrifugation was used to isolate PBMCs, with at least 6.5 million per sample. Total RNA, at least 6 micrograms per sample, was extracted from PBMCs with Trizol reagent. The percentages of naive CD45RAhigh/CD27high T cells were determined by flow cytometry on a PBMC aliquot from every donor. The sequence derives from a woman aged 18-29 years in good health. The sample taken for sequencing was blood.

In nucleotides, the sequence is TGTGCCAGCAAACCGCCTGGGGGAGCCTACGAGCAGTACTTC. It translates to CASKPPGGAYEQYF. The rearranged segments are TRBV6-2 or TRBV6-3 and TRBJ2-7; the D gene is perhaps TRBD1 or TRBD2, each of them matching over 5 bases. Measured from the cysteine to the phenylalanine, the CDR3 is 14 residues long. Solely the CDR3 DNA is kept, with 42 bases framed from the first base. CDR1 is given as MNHEY and CDR2 as SVGEGT, both from the germline V gene. Trimming removed 7 bases from V and 2 bases from J, leaving 15 bases between the germline ends.